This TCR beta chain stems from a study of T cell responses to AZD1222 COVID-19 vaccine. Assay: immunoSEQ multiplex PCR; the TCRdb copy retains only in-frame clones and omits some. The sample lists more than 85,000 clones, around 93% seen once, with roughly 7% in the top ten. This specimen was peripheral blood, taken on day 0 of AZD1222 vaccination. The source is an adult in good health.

This CDR3 reads CASSLAQQGDGYTF. In DNA, the CDR3 is TGTGCCAGCAGCTTAGCGCAACAGGGAGACGGCTACACCTTC. The chain has TRBV7-8 and TRBJ1-2, with D tentatively TRBD1 (6 bases). From germline, CDR1 is SGHVS and CDR2 FQNEAQ. Trimming shortened V by 0 bases and J by 8 bases, and 13 bases separated the two germline ends. The CDR3 covers 14 residues.